This TCR beta chain was retrieved from a study of CD8 T cells in Susac syndrome. Overall study results and limits: As the study acknowledged, the number of individuals in its TCR sequencing and HLA analysis was relatively small.

Germline V lookup: CDR1 MGHRA, CDR2 YSYEKL. V trimming: 6 bases; J trimming: 7 bases; junction bases outside the gene matches: 10. The CDR3 loop spans 15 amino acids. About this clonotype: Its target is unknown.

An amount of RNA that ranged from roughly 0.5 to 1 ug was reverse transcribed with random hexamers. Across 54 Vbeta and 13 Jbeta, immunoSEQ multiplex PCR amplified TCR beta CDR3. TCRdb recomputed calls from the immunoSEQ multiplex PCR reads with MiXCR, one row per CDR3 protein. The top ten hold around 0.067% of the sample, which has some 260,000 distinct CDR3 sequences, 85% to 95% seen once. Blood CD8+ and CD4+ T cells underwent high-throughput TCR beta sequencing. Negative isolation yielded the CD8+ and CD4+ T cells, while FACS enriched the TEMRA cells. The V and J genes are TRBV4-1 and TRBJ1-1; 11 positions agree with TRBD1. Sequenced material: CD4+ T cells from PBMCs. This clonotype was sampled from a human donor with multiple sclerosis. The CDR3 DNA sequence: TGCGCCAGCAGGGCTTGGGGACAGGGGGTGGATGAAGCTTTCTTT. Translation: CASRAWGQGVDEAFF.